This T cell receptor (beta chain) came from a study of T cells after yellow fever vaccination. In the case of this clonotype: Its target is not known.

Universal primer sites and UMIs were introduced during 5'RACE template-switching synthesis of TCR cDNA. TCRdb re-derived calls from the 5' RACE reads in MiXCR, one entry per CDR3 protein. The repertoire holds some 260,000 distinct CDR3 sequences, around 4.9% seen once, with roughly 3.3% in the top ten. The CDR3 has 16 amino acids. The V gene lost 10 bases and the J gene lost 1 base, with 19 bases spanning the gap. Germline-derived CDR1 and CDR2 are SGHVS and FQNEAQ. Study observations and caveats: The secondary response showed a weaker magnitude and a faster peak, day 5 versus 15. Boosting was followed by the reappearance of most primary-vaccination clones (roughly 96% CD4, around 90% CD8).

This material consisted of CD4+ T cells sorted from PBMCs, taken on the day of the yellow fever booster vaccination. The receptor was isolated from a man aged 18 to 30 who received the YFV17D yellow fever vaccine. V and J are TRBV7-8 and TRBJ2-2, with a tentative D call TRBD1 (5 bases). CDR3 bases: TGTGCCACCACCCTAGGACACCGATTGAACACCGGGGAGCTGTTTTTT. Encoded protein: CATTLGHRLNTGELFF.